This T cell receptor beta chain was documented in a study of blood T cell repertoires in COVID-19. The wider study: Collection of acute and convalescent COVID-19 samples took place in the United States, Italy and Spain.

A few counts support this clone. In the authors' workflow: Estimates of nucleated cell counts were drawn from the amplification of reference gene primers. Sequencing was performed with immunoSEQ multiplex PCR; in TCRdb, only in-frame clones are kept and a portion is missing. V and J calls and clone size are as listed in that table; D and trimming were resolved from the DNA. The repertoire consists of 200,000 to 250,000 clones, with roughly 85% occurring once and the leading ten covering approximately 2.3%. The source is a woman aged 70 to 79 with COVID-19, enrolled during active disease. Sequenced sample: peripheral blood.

CDR3 sequence reads: CSVEDREAFF. Here the CDR3 DNA reads TGCAGCGTTGAGGACAGGGAAGCTTTCTTT. J is TRBJ1-1 and V is TRBV29-1, with 7 bases identical to TRBD1. The germline gives CDR1 SQVTM, CDR2 ANQGSEA. The CDR3 consists of 10 residues. Trimming cost V 3 bases and J 8 bases; bases outside gene matches: 0.